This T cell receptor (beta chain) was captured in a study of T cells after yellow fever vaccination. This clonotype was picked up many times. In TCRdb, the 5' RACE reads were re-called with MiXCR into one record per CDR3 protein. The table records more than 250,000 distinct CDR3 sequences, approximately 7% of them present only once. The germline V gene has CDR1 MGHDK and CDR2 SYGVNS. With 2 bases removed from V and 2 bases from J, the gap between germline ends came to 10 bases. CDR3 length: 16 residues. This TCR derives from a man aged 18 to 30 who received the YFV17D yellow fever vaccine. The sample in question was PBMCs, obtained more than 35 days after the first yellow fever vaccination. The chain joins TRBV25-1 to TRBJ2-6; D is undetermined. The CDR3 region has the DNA TGTGCCAGCAGTGAACGAGATCAGACTGGGGCCAACGTCCTGACTTTC. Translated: CASSERDQTGANVLTF. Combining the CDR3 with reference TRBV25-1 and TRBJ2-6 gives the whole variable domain EADIYQTPRYLVIGTGKKITLECSQTMGHDKMYWYQQDPGMELHLIHYSYGVNSTEKGDLSSESTVSRIRTEHFPLTLESARPSHTSQYLCASSERDQTGANVLTFGAGSRLTVL.